This T cell receptor (beta chain) came from a study of blood T cell repertoires in COVID-19. About the study: PBMCs, B-cell-depleted T cells, or T cells provided the cDNA or gDNA that made up the material.

The V gene's germline CDR1 is SGHVS and CDR2 FQNEAQ. This CDR3 has 16 amino acids. With 5 bases clipped from V and 4 bases from J, the junction kept 6 bases outside the gene matches. This clone appeared once. The protocol was immunoSEQ multiplex PCR, while the TCRdb copy is restricted to in-frame clones and leaves out a portion. The data show roughly 200,000 clones, roughly 86% seen once. The genes are TRBV7-8 and TRBJ2-1; 12 nucleotides agree with TRBD2. The specimen sequenced was peripheral blood. This TCR was sampled from a man between 18 and 29 years old with active or convalescent COVID-19. The CDR3 region has the DNA TGTGCCAGCAGCCCCCGACTAGCGGGAGCTTACAATGAGCAGTTCTTC. This sequence encodes CASSPRLAGAYNEQFF.